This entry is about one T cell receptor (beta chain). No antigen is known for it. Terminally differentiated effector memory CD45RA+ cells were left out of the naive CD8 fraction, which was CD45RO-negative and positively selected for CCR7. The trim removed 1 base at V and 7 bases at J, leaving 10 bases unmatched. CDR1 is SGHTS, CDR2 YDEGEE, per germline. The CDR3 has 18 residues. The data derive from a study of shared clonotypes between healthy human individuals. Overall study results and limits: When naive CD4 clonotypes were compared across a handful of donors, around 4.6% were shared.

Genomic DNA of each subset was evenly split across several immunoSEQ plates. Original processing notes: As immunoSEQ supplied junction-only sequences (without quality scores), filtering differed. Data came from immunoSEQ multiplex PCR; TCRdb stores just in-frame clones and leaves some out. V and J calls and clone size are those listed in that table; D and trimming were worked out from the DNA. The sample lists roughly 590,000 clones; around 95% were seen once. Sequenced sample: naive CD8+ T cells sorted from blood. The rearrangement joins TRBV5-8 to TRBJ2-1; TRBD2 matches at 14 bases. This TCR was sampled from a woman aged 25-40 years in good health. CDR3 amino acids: CASSLIVMGLAGENEQFF. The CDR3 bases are TGTGCCAGCAGCTTGATTGTTATGGGACTAGCGGGAGAGAATGAGCAGTTCTTC.